This entry lists 25 T cell receptor beta chains sequenced from one sample in a study of beta chain features in type 1 diabetes. Sequencing targeted expressed TCRB transcripts, as all isolated RNA had been reverse transcribed. Clones were read by immunoSEQ multiplex PCR, and TCRdb kept only the in-frame ones, dropping some. This table has 60,000 to 75,000 clones, around three fifths appearing once. Source material: Tregs from blood. Receptors originate from a woman under 30 in good health.

V is TRBV4-1 and J is TRBJ1-2; 11 bases are a match to TRBD1. The CDR3 extends over 16 amino acids. V dropped 4 bases and J dropped 4; count of bases not matched to a gene: 8. Looked up from germline, CDR1 is MGHRA and CDR2 is YSYEKL. The CDR3 sequence: CASSRAGQGAGYGYTF. The CDR3 coding sequence is TGCGCCAGCAGCCGAGCCGGACAGGGGGCGGGCTATGGCTACACCTTC.

The rearrangement joins TRBV18 to TRBJ2-7, with 13 bases aligning to TRBD2. The germline gives CDR1 KGHSH, CDR2 LQKENI. V was clipped by 1 base and J by 7 bases; unmatched bases: 7. The CDR3 has 16 residues. CDR3 protein: CASSPRLAGGPLEQYF. CDR3 coding DNA: TGTGCCAGCTCACCACGACTAGCGGGAGGCCCCTTAGAGCAGTACTTC.

V usage is TRBV5-1 and J usage is TRBJ2-7, with TRBD2 matching 7 bases. This CDR3 region has 14 residues. Trimming at V came to 1 base and at J to 3 bases, leaving 4 bases not matched to a gene. CDR1 SGHRS and CDR2 YFSETQ come from the germline V gene. CDR3 nucleotides: TGCGCCAGCAGCTTGTCAGCGGGGAGCTACGAGCAGTACTTC. Translated, it gives CASSLSAGSYEQYF.

The CDR3 sequence is CASGVGTSGYNEQFF. CDR3 bases: TGTGCCAGCGGTGTGGGGACTAGCGGCTACAATGAGCAGTTCTTC. The chain is built from TRBV6-1 and TRBJ2-1; 11 positions match TRBD2. Germline V gene sequence: CDR1 MNHNS, CDR2 SASEGT. With 8 bases clipped from V and 3 bases from J, the junction kept 6 bases outside the gene matches. This CDR3 comprises 15 residues.

The DNA of the CDR3 is TGTGCCAGCAGCCAAGCCGGGGTTGGGAGGTCAGGCTACACCTTC. As protein: CASSQAGVGRSGYTF. The chain couples TRBV4-2 to TRBJ1-2; unclear D gene. Germline lookup yields CDR1 LGHNA and CDR2 YNFKEQ. The V end lost 1 base, the J end lost 8 bases, and 17 bases lay between the germline ends. The CDR3 covers 15 residues.

In this sample, this clone turned up a few times. The rearrangement links TRBV6-5 to TRBJ1-2, with a weak D call TRBD1 (6 bases). This CDR3 has 11 amino acids. Looked up from germline, CDR1 is MNHEY and CDR2 is SVGAGI. The V end was cut by 6 bases, the J end by 7 bases, with 9 bases between. CDR3 in amino acids: CASRQGFGYTF. As DNA, the CDR3 is TGTGCCAGCAGACAGGGTTTTGGCTACACCTTC.

The gene calls are TRBV5-1 and TRBJ2-1, with 10 bases that match TRBD1. This CDR3 region has 15 residues. Trimming took 3 bases from V and 7 from J; bases not matched to a gene: 7. Germline CDR1 SGHRS, CDR2 YFSETQ. The chain's CDR3 is CASSSGTGDVNEQFF. DNA for the CDR3: TGCGCCAGCAGCTCCGGGACAGGGGATGTAAATGAGCAGTTCTTC. The whole variable domain, remainder taken from reference TRBV5-1 and TRBJ2-1, is KAGVTQTPRYLIKTRGQQVTLSCSPISGHRSVSWYQQTPGQGLQFLFEYFSETQRNKGNFPGRFSGRQFSNSRSEMNVSTLELGDSALYLCASSSGTGDVNEQFFGPGTRLTVL.

On this clone: One end of the junction does not line up with germline, which may come from a read error. The chain links TRBV7-7 to TRBJ2-5; TRBD1 agrees at 9 bases. Germline V gives CDR1 SSHAT, CDR2 FNYEAQ (reference sequence). This CDR3 is 15 amino acids long. CDR3 in amino acids: CASSLGQGLSETQYF. CDR3 nucleotide sequence: TGTGCTAGCAGCTTAGGACAGGGGTTATCGGAGACCCAGTACTTC.

The gene calls are TRBV5-6 and TRBJ2-7, with D unclear. The germline V gene has CDR1 SGHDT and CDR2 YYEEEE. The length of the CDR3 is 15 residues. V dropped 1 base and J dropped 0 bases, with 11 bases sitting between them. The CDR3 coding sequence is TGTGCCAGCAGCTTGCGAGGCCAGCTCTCCTACGAGCAGTACTTC. This translates into CASSLRGQLSYEQYF.

This clone was recorded a few times. V gene TRBV6-5 combines with J gene TRBJ2-5; the match to TRBD2 covers 9 bases. CDR1 MNHEY and CDR2 SVGAGI come from the germline V gene. V lost 6 bases, J lost 2 bases, and 7 bases stayed unmatched. The CDR3 loop spans 15 amino acids. The CDR3 DNA sequence: TGTGCCAGCAGACGTAGCGGGGGCCCACAAGAGACCCAGTACTTC. Protein sequence: CASRRSGGPQETQYF.

The chain recombines TRBV6-1 with TRBJ2-2, with TRBD1 identical over 10 bases. J was trimmed by 5 bases and V by 4 bases; bases with no gene match: 4. Germline V gene sequence: CDR1 MNHNS, CDR2 SASEGT. There are 15 residues in the CDR3. The CDR3 DNA is TGTGCCAGCAGTGGGTGGACAGGGGGGACCGGGGAGCTGTTTTTT. Translation gives CASSGWTGGTGELFF.

The CDR3 nucleotides are TGTGCCAGCAGCGCGGGACAGGGGGCGAGAAACACCATATATTTT. Protein: CASSAGQGARNTIYF. V gene TRBV5-5 combines with J gene TRBJ1-3; 12 bases map to TRBD1. With 4 bases clipped from V and 5 bases from J, the junction kept 4 bases outside the gene matches. The length of the CDR3 is 15 residues. In germline, CDR1 is SGHKS, CDR2 YYEKEE (reference sequence).

On this clone: The sample holds other DNA sequences that translate to the same CDR3. The chain has TRBV5-1 and TRBJ2-5; D is unresolved. Trimming removed 0 bases at V and 3 bases at J, with 3 bases between. The CDR3 contains 12 residues. CDR1 is SGHRS, CDR2 YFSETQ, per germline. The CDR3 DNA reads TGCGCCAGCAGCTTGGGAGAAGAGACCCAGTACTTC. Translating gives CASSLGEETQYF.

The V and J genes are TRBV6-1 and TRBJ1-6; TRBD1 matches 7 bases. V lost 6 bases to trimming and J lost 14 bases; unmatched junction nucleotides: 10. Germline V gene lookup returns CDR1 MNHNS and CDR2 SASEGT. CDR3 length: 13 amino acids. The CDR3: CASRNTGVGSLHF. DNA of the CDR3: TGTGCCAGCAGGAACACAGGGGTCGGGTCCCTCCACTTT.

V gene TRBV9 combines with J gene TRBJ2-7; D is undetermined. The CDR3 is made up of 14 amino acids. Trimming took 0 bases from V and 2 from J, leaving 9 bases between them. Per the germline V gene, CDR1 is SGDLS and CDR2 is YYNGEE. CDR3 bases: TGTGCCAGCAGCGTAGGTGAGGTTACCTACGAGCAGTACTTC. Translation gives CASSVGEVTYEQYF.

A single count supports this clone. V gene TRBV4-3 combines with J gene TRBJ2-5; 8 nucleotides agree with TRBD2. Trimming took 4 bases from V and 6 from J; bases not matched to a gene: 13. Germline V gives CDR1 LGHNA, CDR2 YSLEER. The CDR3 is made up of 16 amino acids. The CDR3 nucleotides are TGCGCCAGCAGCCCAGACCCAGCGGGGGCCGCGAAGACCCAGTACTTC. This codes for CASSPDPAGAAKTQYF.

This clone occurred a few times. This rearrangement joins TRBV25-1 to TRBJ1-2, with D perhaps TRBD1 (5 bases). V was pared by 2 bases and J by 5 bases, with 12 bases between. Germline V gene lookup returns CDR1 MGHDK and CDR2 SYGVNS. This CDR3 spans 14 amino acids. The CDR3 here is CASSESGGSYGYTF. In nucleotides, the CDR3 is TGTGCCAGCAGTGAAAGTGGGGGGAGTTATGGCTACACCTTC.

The CDR3 nucleotides are TGTGCCAGCAGTGAGGGCCGCAGGAGCAATCAGCCCCAGCATTTT. It encodes CASSEGRRSNQPQHF. The chain joins TRBV2 to TRBJ1-5; D is unresolved. V was cut by 3 bases and J by 1 base, with 10 bases left in between. The CDR3 runs 15 residues. Germline V CDR1 and CDR2: SNHLY, FYNNEI.

DNA for the CDR3: TGTGCCAGCAGCTTCCCAGCGGGGGGGTACCAAGAGACCCAGTACTTC. It yields the protein CASSFPAGGYQETQYF. V is TRBV7-9 and J is TRBJ2-5; 10 bases are shared with TRBD2. The CDR3 totals 16 residues. Germline values: CDR1 SEHNR, CDR2 FQNEAQ (reference sequence). V trimming: 3 bases; J trimming: 0 bases; junction bases outside the gene matches: 4.

The chain carries TRBV7-9 and TRBJ2-7; D possibly corresponds to TRBD2 (5 bases). Per the germline V gene, CDR1 is SEHNR and CDR2 is FQNEAQ (reference sequence). The V end lost 6 bases, the J end lost 7 bases, and 28 bases lay between the germline ends. There are 17 residues in the CDR3. The chain's CDR3 is CASSSQRTEGARREQYF. In DNA, the CDR3 is TGTGCCAGCAGTTCACAGCGCACAGAGGGTGCTAGGAGAGAGCAGTACTTC.

The sample holds a few counts of this clone. The chain links TRBV30 to TRBJ2-3; a possible D gene is TRBD2 (5 bases). Trimming left V 0 bases short and J 4 bases short, with 8 bases between. The length of the CDR3 is 13 residues. Germline V gene lookup returns CDR1 GTSNPN and CDR2 SVGIG (reference sequence). In nucleotides, the CDR3 is TGTGCCTGGAGTGTAGGGCGGGCAGATACGCAGTATTTT. Protein: CAWSVGRADTQYF.

The V gene is TRBV4-1, the J gene TRBJ1-1; 8 nucleotides agree with TRBD1. The V segment lost 6 bases and the J segment 3 bases; nucleotides outside the gene matches: 3. The V gene's germline CDR1 is MGHRA and CDR2 YSYEKL. The CDR3 covers 13 residues. This CDR3 is CASSLDRDTEAFF. CDR3 nucleotides: TGCGCCAGCAGTTTGGACAGGGACACTGAAGCTTTCTTT.

The chain combines TRBV5-5 with TRBJ1-2; no definite D call. The CDR3 sequence is 12 residues long. Germline loops: CDR1 SGHKS, CDR2 YYEKEE (reference sequence). With 0 bases removed from V and 9 bases from J, the gap between germline ends came to 9 bases. The CDR3 here is CASSLVTVRYTF. CDR3 nucleotide sequence: TGTGCCAGCAGCTTGGTTACGGTCCGCTACACCTTC.

J is TRBJ1-1 and V is TRBV5-1, with D possibly being TRBD1 (5 bases). The CDR3 has 13 residues. The V end lost 2 bases, the J end lost 1 base, and 6 bases lay between the germline ends. In germline, CDR1 is SGHRS, CDR2 YFSETQ. The DNA for the CDR3 is TGCGCCAGCAGCTTAACAGGGAACACTGAAGCTTTCTTT. This gives the protein CASSLTGNTEAFF.

V and J are TRBV29-1 and TRBJ1-2; D possibly corresponds to TRBD1 (6 bases). V shed 7 bases and J shed 5 bases, with 17 bases lying between them. Germline loops: CDR1 SQVTM, CDR2 ANQGSEA. This CDR3 has 13 amino acids. The CDR3 here is CSALTGTTYGYTF. The CDR3 nucleotides are TGCAGCGCCCTGACGGGGACAACGTATGGCTACACCTTC.